Listed here is a single T cell receptor beta chain. Per germline, CDR1 GTSNPN and CDR2 SVGIG (reference sequence). The CDR3 is 11 residues long. Between the trimmed V and J ends, which lost 3 bases and 0 bases, there was a span of 2 bases. The data are from a study of control samples from healthy donors and cancer patients. Using immunoSEQ multiplex PCR, the repertoire was profiled, and TCRdb retains in-frame clones only, with some absent. The top ten clones hold roughly 3.2% of a sample with 130,000 or so clones, about 88% of them seen once. This chain joins TRBV30 and TRBJ1-1; D is ambiguous. This TCR was sampled from a man aged 45-60 years in good health. The sequencing sample was made of blood. CDR3 residues: CAWRMNTEAFF. The DNA for the CDR3 is TGTGCCTGGAGAATGAACACTGAAGCTTTCTTT.